These 21 T cell receptor beta chains came from one sample sequenced in a study of OX40 agonist ivuxolimab in advanced cancers. Clones were sequenced by immunoSEQ multiplex PCR, and TCRdb holds only the in-frame ones, with some missing. The sample comprises more than 50,000 clones, more than 70% of which are singletons, and approximately 4.8% rests with the top ten. The source was CD4+ or CD8+ T cells sorted from blood, collected in a trial of the OX40 agonist ivuxolimab. Receptors originate from an adult with an advanced solid tumor such as melanoma, head and neck, liver or kidney cancer.

The rearrangement links TRBV14 to TRBJ2-7; TRBD2 might be the D (6 bases). The V end lost 4 bases, the J end lost 6 bases, and 13 bases lay between the germline ends. In germline, CDR1 is SGHDN, CDR2 FVKESK. The CDR3 extends over 13 amino acids. CDR3 sequence (DNA): TGTGCCAGCAGCCGACTAGTAGGTGGCGAGCAGTACTTC. Translated: CASSRLVGGEQYF.

This clone was detected once. The chain recombines TRBV13 with TRBJ2-2; 12 positions agree with TRBD1. J gave up 7 bases and V 5 bases, and 5 bases lay outside the gene matches. The CDR3 contains 15 residues. Germline CDR1 is PRHDT and CDR2 is FYEKMQ (reference sequence). Here the CDR3 DNA reads TGTGCCAGCAGCAGGGACAGGGGGCTGGACGGGGAGCTGTTTTTT. It encodes CASSRDRGLDGELFF.

This sequence joins TRBV2 and TRBJ1-1, with 7 bases lining up with TRBD1. Germline V lookup: CDR1 SNHLY, CDR2 FYNNEI. CDR3 length equals 14 residues. Germline trimming cut 0 bases from V and 4 bases from J; bases unmatched to any gene: 2. CDR3 nucleotides: TGTGCCAGCAGTGAAGCACCAGGGGGCACTGAAGCTTTCTTT. As protein: CASSEAPGGTEAFF.

V usage is TRBV11-3 and J usage is TRBJ2-7, with 8 bases lining up with TRBD1. The length of the CDR3 is 12 residues. Trimming removed 2 bases from V and 6 bases from J; junction bases left unmatched: 0. CDR1 and CDR2 (germline): SGHNT, YENEEA. In nucleotides, the CDR3 is TGTGCCAGCAGCTTAACAGGGGGCGAGCAGTACTTC. Amino acids: CASSLTGGEQYF.

The chain employs TRBV5-4 and TRBJ1-2; D unclear. The CDR3 consists of 12 residues. CDR1 is SGHNT and CDR2 is YYREEE in the germline V gene (reference sequence). Trimming pared 6 bases from V and 7 bases from J, leaving 13 bases between. CDR3 loop: CASTIGDTGYTF. The CDR3, as DNA: TGTGCCAGCACCATCGGGGATACTGGCTACACCTTC.

CDR3 nucleotides: TGTGCCAGCAGTCGGGGGGCACTAGCCTATGAGCAGTTCTTC. Protein sequence: CASSRGALAYEQFF. The rearrangement links TRBV7-8 to TRBJ2-1; maybe TRBD2 (7 bases). From germline, CDR1 is SGHVS and CDR2 FQNEAQ. The CDR3 has 14 residues. V gave up 6 bases and J gave up 8 bases, with 17 bases separating them.

This rearrangement joins TRBV6-5 to TRBJ1-2; D ambiguous. The CDR3 length is 15 residues. V was clipped by 2 bases and J by 4 bases, with 14 bases between them. The germline CDR1 and CDR2 sequences are MNHEY and SVGAGI. DNA for the CDR3: TGTGCCAGCAGTTACGACGGCAGGCACTCCTATGGCTACACCTTC. Protein: CASSYDGRHSYGYTF.

There are many counts of this clone. Here the CDR3 reads CASSLVAFRATYEQYF. As DNA, the CDR3 is TGCGCCAGCAGCTTGGTGGCCTTTAGGGCAACCTACGAGCAGTACTTC. J is TRBJ2-7 and V is TRBV5-1; D gene uncertain. The CDR3 loop spans 16 amino acids. Germline V gene lookup returns CDR1 SGHRS and CDR2 YFSETQ. Trimming stripped 0 bases from V and 2 bases from J, with 15 bases between.

The chain recombines TRBV5-1 with TRBJ1-1; D is undetermined. Trimming took off 0 bases at V and 0 bases at J, with 9 bases between the two ends. The V gene's germline CDR1 is SGHRS and CDR2 YFSETQ. The CDR3 is 15 residues long. As DNA, the CDR3 is TGCGCCAGCAGCTTGGCCACATGGATGAACACTGAAGCTTTCTTT. Amino acids: CASSLATWMNTEAFF.

The chain carries TRBV4-3 and TRBJ2-3; possibly TRBD2 for D (5 bases). The CDR3 runs 13 residues. Per the germline V gene, CDR1 is LGHNA and CDR2 is YSLEER. Trimming took off 5 bases at V and 5 bases at J, with 11 bases between the two ends. The CDR3 loop reads CASSAGVVDTQYF. CDR3 bases: TGCGCCAGCAGCGCCGGGGTGGTAGATACGCAGTATTTT.

About this clone: Other DNA sequences of this sample code for an identical CDR3. V gene TRBV9 combines with J gene TRBJ2-7, with D perhaps TRBD1 (6 bases). The CDR3 has 14 residues. From germline, CDR1 is SGDLS and CDR2 YYNGEE. Trimming left V 0 bases short and J 2 bases short, with 9 bases between. The CDR3 sequence: CASSVAGAPYEQYF. CDR3 sequence (DNA): TGTGCCAGCAGCGTAGCAGGGGCGCCCTACGAGCAGTACTTC.

This rearrangement joins TRBV19 to TRBJ2-7, with a tentative D call TRBD1 (6 bases). The CDR3 contains 13 residues. The germline gives CDR1 LNHDA, CDR2 SQIVND (reference sequence). The V end was cut by 1 base, the J end by 11 bases, with 15 bases between. The CDR3 loop is CASSIGRQERKYF. The CDR3, as DNA: TGTGCCAGTAGTATAGGTAGACAGGAGCGCAAGTACTTC.

The chain carries TRBV5-8 and TRBJ2-5, with D uncertain. Trimming removed 0 bases from V and 0 bases from J, with 9 bases in between. The length of the CDR3 is 15 residues. CDR1 and CDR2 (germline): SGHTS, YDEGEE. Written as DNA, the CDR3 is TGTGCCAGCAGCTTGGGGGCTCGCCACCAAGAGACCCAGTACTTC. Translating gives CASSLGARHQETQYF.

The chain joins TRBV7-3 to TRBJ2-2; TRBD2 is a possible D gene (5 bases). The V gene's germline CDR1 is SGHTA and CDR2 FQGTGA. V was cut by 3 bases and J by 5 bases, with 7 bases left in between. CDR3 length: 13 amino acids. This chain's CDR3 is CASSLKRTGELFF. DNA for the CDR3: TGTGCCAGCAGCTTGAAGCGGACCGGGGAGCTGTTTTTT.

The chain uses TRBV7-9 and TRBJ2-7; possible D gene TRBD1, 5 bases. The ends were cut back, 6 bases at V and 1 base at J, with 13 bases in the middle. This CDR3 is built from 14 residues. CDR1 and CDR2 (germline): SEHNR, FQNEAQ (reference sequence). Written as DNA, the CDR3 is TGTGCCAGCAGATCCGAGGCAGGGTCCTACGAGCAGTACTTC. It specifies CASRSEAGSYEQYF.

The chain carries TRBV6-6 and TRBJ2-7, with D possibly being TRBD1 (6 bases). This CDR3 has 14 amino acids. Trimming took 6 bases from V and 0 from J, leaving 12 bases between them. Looked up from germline, CDR1 is MNHNY and CDR2 is SVGAGI (reference sequence). CDR3 in amino acids: CASRGGRGSYEQYF. DNA for the CDR3: TGTGCCAGCAGAGGGGGACGGGGCTCCTACGAGCAGTACTTC.

V is TRBV19 and J is TRBJ2-2; D is perhaps TRBD2 (5 bases). Per germline, CDR1 LNHDA and CDR2 SQIVND (reference sequence). The ends were cut back, 3 bases at V and 2 bases at J, with 10 bases in the middle. The CDR3 is 15 amino acids. CDR3 DNA: TGTGCCAGTAGTATTGGAGGCTTTAACACCGGGGAGCTGTTTTTT. This sequence encodes CASSIGGFNTGELFF. The full variable domain, in which reference TRBV19 and TRBJ2-2 provide the parts outside the CDR3, is DGGITQSPKYLFRKEGQNVTLSCEQNLNHDAMYWYRQDPGQGLRLIYYSQIVNDFQKGDIAEGYSVSREKKESFPLTVTSAQKNPTAFYLCASSIGGFNTGELFFGEGSRLTVL.

The chain has TRBV27 and TRBJ2-1; tentative D call: TRBD2 (7 bases). V shed 0 bases and J shed 3 bases, with 18 bases lying between them. Germline V gene lookup returns CDR1 MNHEY and CDR2 SMNVEV (reference sequence). This CDR3 contains 18 residues. The CDR3 region has the DNA TGTGCCAGCAGTTTATCGAAGGGGGGGGCTAGCGGCTACAATGAGCAGTTCTTC. It codes for CASSLSKGGASGYNEQFF.

The chain is built from TRBV19 and TRBJ1-5; no reliable D call. Germline V lookup: CDR1 LNHDA, CDR2 SQIVND (reference sequence). This CDR3 is built from 13 residues. Trimming stripped 3 bases from V and 1 base from J, with 4 bases between. The CDR3 here is CASSIQSNQPQHF. The CDR3 nucleotides read TGTGCCAGTAGTATTCAAAGCAATCAGCCCCAGCATTTT.

V gene TRBV6-1 combines with J gene TRBJ1-1; D is unresolved. Germline lookup yields CDR1 MNHNS and CDR2 SASEGT. This CDR3 region has 13 residues. The V end was cut by 8 bases, the J end by 2 bases, with 12 bases between. Written as DNA, the CDR3 is TGTGCCAGCGAGGAACAGCCAAACACTGAAGCTTTCTTT. This sequence encodes CASEEQPNTEAFF.

V and J are TRBV19 and TRBJ1-3; D is ambiguous. There are 15 residues in the CDR3. Trimming shortened V by 1 base and J by 2 bases, and 9 bases separated the two germline ends. Per the germline V gene, CDR1 is LNHDA and CDR2 is SQIVND (reference sequence). CDR3 nucleotides: TGTGCCAGTAGTATAGGAACAATTACTGGAAACACCATATATTTT. Its translation: CASSIGTITGNTIYF. The full variable domain, in which reference TRBV19 and TRBJ1-3 provide the parts outside the CDR3, is DGGITQSPKYLFRKEGQNVTLSCEQNLNHDAMYWYRQDPGQGLRLIYYSQIVNDFQKGDIAEGYSVSREKKESFPLTVTSAQKNPTAFYLCASSIGTITGNTIYFGEGSWLTVV.